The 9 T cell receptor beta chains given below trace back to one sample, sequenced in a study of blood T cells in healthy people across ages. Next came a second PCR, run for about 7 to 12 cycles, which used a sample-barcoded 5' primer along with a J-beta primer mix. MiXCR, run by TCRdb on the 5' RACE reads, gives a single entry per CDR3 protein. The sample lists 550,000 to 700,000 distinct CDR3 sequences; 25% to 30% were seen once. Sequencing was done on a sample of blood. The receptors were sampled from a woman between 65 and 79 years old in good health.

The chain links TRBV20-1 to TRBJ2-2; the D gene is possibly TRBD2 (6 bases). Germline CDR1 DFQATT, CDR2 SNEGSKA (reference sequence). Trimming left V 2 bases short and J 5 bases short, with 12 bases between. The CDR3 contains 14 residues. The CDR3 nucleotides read TGCAGTGCTAGACTAGCGAGAGGTACCGGGGAGCTGTTTTTT. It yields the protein CSARLARGTGELFF.

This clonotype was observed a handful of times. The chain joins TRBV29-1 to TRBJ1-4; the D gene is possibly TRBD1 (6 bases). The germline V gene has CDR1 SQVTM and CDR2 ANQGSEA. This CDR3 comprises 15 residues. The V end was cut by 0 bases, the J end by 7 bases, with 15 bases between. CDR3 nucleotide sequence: TGCAGCGTTGAAGAACGGGGGCATGGTACTGAAAAACTGTTTTTT. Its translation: CSVEERGHGTEKLFF.

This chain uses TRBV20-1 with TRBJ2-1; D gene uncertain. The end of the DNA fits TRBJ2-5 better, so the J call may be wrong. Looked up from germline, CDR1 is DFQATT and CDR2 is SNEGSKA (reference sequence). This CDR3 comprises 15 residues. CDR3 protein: CSARNPRHFQETQYF. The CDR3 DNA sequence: TGCAGTGCTAGAAATCCCAGACATTTCCAAGAGACCCAGTACTTC.

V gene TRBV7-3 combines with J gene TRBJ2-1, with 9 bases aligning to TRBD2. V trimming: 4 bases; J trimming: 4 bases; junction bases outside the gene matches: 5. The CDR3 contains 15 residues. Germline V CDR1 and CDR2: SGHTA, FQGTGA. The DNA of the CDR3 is TGTGCCAGCAGCTCGCTAGCGGGGAGATACAATGAGCAGTTCTTC. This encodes CASSSLAGRYNEQFF.

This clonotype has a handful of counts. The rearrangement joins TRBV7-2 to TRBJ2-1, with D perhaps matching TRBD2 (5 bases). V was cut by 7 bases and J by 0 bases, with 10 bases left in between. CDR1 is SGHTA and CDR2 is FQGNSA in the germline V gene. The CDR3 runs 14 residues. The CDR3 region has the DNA TGTGCCAGCAAAGAGCGGAGCTCCTACAATGAGCAGTTCTTC. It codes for CASKERSSYNEQFF.

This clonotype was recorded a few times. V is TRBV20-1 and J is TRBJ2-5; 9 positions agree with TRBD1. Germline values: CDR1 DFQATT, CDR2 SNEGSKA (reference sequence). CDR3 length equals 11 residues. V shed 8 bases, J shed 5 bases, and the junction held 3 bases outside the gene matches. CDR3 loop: CSTGGRETQYF. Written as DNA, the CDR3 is TGCAGTACAGGGGGCAGGGAGACCCAGTACTTC.

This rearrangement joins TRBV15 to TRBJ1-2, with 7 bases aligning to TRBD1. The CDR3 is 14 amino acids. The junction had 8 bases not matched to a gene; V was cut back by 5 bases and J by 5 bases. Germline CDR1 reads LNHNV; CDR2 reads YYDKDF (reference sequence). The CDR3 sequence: CATSGDRAGYGYTF. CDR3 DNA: TGTGCCACCAGCGGTGACAGGGCTGGATATGGCTACACCTTC. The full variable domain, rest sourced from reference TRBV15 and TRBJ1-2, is DAMVIQNPRYQVTQFGKPVTLSCSQTLNHNVMYWYQQKSSQAPKLLFHYYDKDFNNEADTPDNFQSRRPNTSFCFLDIRSPGLGDTAMYLCATSGDRAGYGYTFGSGTRLTVV.

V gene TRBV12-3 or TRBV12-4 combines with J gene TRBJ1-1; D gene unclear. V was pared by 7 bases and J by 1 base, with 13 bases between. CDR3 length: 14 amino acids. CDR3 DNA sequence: TGTGCCAGCAACCTGGACGGCCCGAACACTGAAGCTTTCTTT. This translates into CASNLDGPNTEAFF.

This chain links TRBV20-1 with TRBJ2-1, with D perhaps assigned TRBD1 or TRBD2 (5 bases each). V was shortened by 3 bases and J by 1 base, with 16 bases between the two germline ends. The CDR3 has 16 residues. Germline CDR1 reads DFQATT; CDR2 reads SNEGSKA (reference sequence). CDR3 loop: CSARGSDGASYNEQFF. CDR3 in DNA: TGCAGTGCTAGGGGGTCTGACGGGGCGTCCTACAATGAGCAGTTCTTC.